A single sample is the source of the 14 T cell receptor beta chains below, sequenced in a study of blood T cell repertoires in COVID-19. The repertoire was sequenced with immunoSEQ multiplex PCR; TCRdb's copy has only in-frame clones and lacks some. The repertoire includes 400,000 to 450,000 clones, 88% of them detected once, and about 12% sits in the top ten. The sequenced material came from peripheral blood. These receptors all stem from a woman aged 45-65 years with COVID-19, enrolled during active disease.

The chain joins TRBV2 to TRBJ2-1, with TRBD2 as a possible D gene (5 bases). The CDR3 is 13 amino acids. Germline CDR1 SNHLY, CDR2 FYNNEI. Trimming took 5 bases from V and 5 from J, leaving 10 bases between them. The CDR3 DNA sequence: TGTGCCAGCAGTCCCGGACTTCACAATGAGCAGTTCTTC. Residues: CASSPGLHNEQFF.

V gene TRBV10-3 combines with J gene TRBJ1-1; D remains ambiguous. Germline assignment: CDR1 ENHRY and CDR2 SYGVKD. The length of the CDR3 is 14 residues. Between the trimmed V and J ends, which lost 0 bases and 11 bases, there was a span of 16 bases. The DNA of the CDR3 is TGTGCCATCAGTGAGTCGATTAGAGGAGCGGGGGCTTTCTTT. Encoded protein: CAISESIRGAGAFF.

The chain recombines TRBV5-1 with TRBJ2-3; TRBD1 is a possible D gene (5 bases). The germline V and J ends were trimmed by 0 bases and 1 base, with 18 bases remaining between them. In germline, CDR1 is SGHRS, CDR2 YFSETQ. The CDR3 runs 18 residues. The DNA for the CDR3 is TGCGCCAGCAGCTTGGCCAGGGCAGGGTTCGGACGCACAGATACGCAGTATTTT. Amino acids: CASSLARAGFGRTDTQYF. The whole variable domain, remainder taken from reference TRBV5-1 and TRBJ2-3, is KAGVTQTPRYLIKTRGQQVTLSCSPISGHRSVSWYQQTPGQGLQFLFEYFSETQRNKGNFPGRFSGRQFSNSRSEMNVSTLELGDSALYLCASSLARAGFGRTDTQYFGPGTRLTVL.

The genes are TRBV19 and TRBJ1-5; no definite D call. CDR3 length: 16 residues. The V end was cut by 1 base, the J end by 2 bases, with 12 bases between. Germline CDR1 LNHDA, CDR2 SQIVND (reference sequence). The CDR3 protein is CASSIVWQFGNQPQHF. The CDR3 DNA sequence: TGTGCCAGTAGTATAGTATGGCAGTTTGGCAATCAGCCCCAGCATTTT.

The V gene is TRBV28, the J gene TRBJ2-3; 7 nucleotides match TRBD1. This CDR3 contains 14 residues. The V gene's germline CDR1 is MDHEN and CDR2 SYDVKM. After removal of 2 bases from V and 3 bases from J, the junction contained 2 bases not matched to a gene. The CDR3, as DNA: TGTGCCAGCAGTTTAGGGACAGCTACAGATACGCAGTATTTT. Translation: CASSLGTATDTQYF.

The chain uses TRBV19 and TRBJ1-2; 7 bases line up with TRBD1. Germline V gene data show CDR1 as LNHDA and CDR2 as SQIVND (reference sequence). Trimming took 7 bases from V and 8 from J; bases not matched to a gene: 16. This CDR3 spans 15 amino acids. The CDR3 sequence is CASTRQGVEDRGYTF. In DNA, the CDR3 is TGTGCCAGTACCCGACAGGGTGTCGAAGATCGGGGCTACACCTTC.

In DNA, the CDR3 is TGCGCCAGCGGACTAGCGGGGGACACCGGGGAGCTGTTTTTT. It codes for CASGLAGDTGELFF. The chain couples TRBV10-1 to TRBJ2-2; 13 nucleotides align to TRBD2. In germline, CDR1 is WNHNN, CDR2 SYGVQD (reference sequence). J lost 3 bases, V lost 8 bases, and 0 bases had no gene match. The CDR3 length is 14 residues.

This chain joins TRBV20-1 and TRBJ1-6; TRBD1 aligns across 8 bases. The CDR3 contains 11 residues. V lost 5 bases to trimming and J lost 14 bases; unmatched junction nucleotides: 5. The germline CDR1 and CDR2 sequences are DFQATT and SNEGSKA (reference sequence). The CDR3: CSAGTGLTLHF. In DNA, the CDR3 is TGCAGTGCTGGGACAGGACTAACCCTCCACTTT.

The V and J genes are TRBV6-5 and TRBJ1-1; D is undetermined. Germline loops: CDR1 MNHEY, CDR2 SVGAGI. V lost 5 bases and J lost 1, with 8 bases in between. The CDR3 has 13 residues. The CDR3 DNA sequence: TGTGCCAGCAGTAGAACAGAGAACACTGAAGCTTTCTTT. This codes for CASSRTENTEAFF.

Comment on this clone: Other nucleotide sequences from this sample produce the same CDR3. The rearrangement uses TRBV6-5 and TRBJ2-5; unclear D gene. Germline assignment: CDR1 MNHEY and CDR2 SVGAGI. The V gene lost 3 bases and the J gene lost 3 bases, with 8 bases spanning the gap. The CDR3 spans 13 residues. CDR3 bases: TGTGCCAGCAGTTATTCACCGGAAGAGACCCAGTACTTC. It encodes CASSYSPEETQYF.

V and J are TRBV19 and TRBJ1-1; a possible D gene is TRBD1 (6 bases). V lost 1 base, J lost 4 bases, and 13 bases lay in between. Germline CDR1 LNHDA, CDR2 SQIVND (reference sequence). This CDR3 has 15 amino acids. DNA for the CDR3: TGTGCCAGTAGTATAGGGGGCAGGGGTTTCACTGAAGCTTTCTTT. It encodes CASSIGGRGFTEAFF.

V is TRBV7-8 and J is TRBJ1-5; tentative D call: TRBD1 (6 bases). This CDR3 region has 15 residues. CDR1 is SGHVS, CDR2 FQNEAQ, per germline. The V and J ends lost 4 bases and 2 bases respectively, with 12 bases between them. The CDR3 DNA is TGTGCCAGCAGCTCTCGGGCAGGGGGCAATCAGCCCCAGCATTTT. This codes for CASSSRAGGNQPQHF.

On this clone itself: Other DNA sequences in the same sample also yield this CDR3. The chain recombines TRBV19 with TRBJ2-7, with a tentative D call TRBD2 (6 bases). CDR1 and CDR2 (germline): LNHDA, SQIVND (reference sequence). V was trimmed by 1 base and J by 5 bases, leaving 6 bases between them. The CDR3 covers 12 residues. The CDR3 coding sequence is TGTGCCAGTAGTATAGGCGGGAACGAGCAGTACTTC. Protein: CASSIGGNEQYF. Full variable domain (outside the CDR3, taken from reference TRBV19 and TRBJ2-7): DGGITQSPKYLFRKEGQNVTLSCEQNLNHDAMYWYRQDPGQGLRLIYYSQIVNDFQKGDIAEGYSVSREKKESFPLTVTSAQKNPTAFYLCASSIGGNEQYFGPGTRLTVT.

The rearrangement uses TRBV19 and TRBJ1-2; the match to TRBD1 covers 8 bases. The CDR3 has 13 amino acids. Germline lookup yields CDR1 LNHDA and CDR2 SQIVND (reference sequence). After removal of 7 bases from V and 3 bases from J, the junction contained 4 bases not matched to a gene. This CDR3 is CASNQGADYGYTF. CDR3 nucleotides: TGTGCCAGTAACCAGGGGGCGGACTATGGCTACACCTTC. Based on the CDR3 plus reference TRBV19 and TRBJ1-2, the full variable domain is DGGITQSPKYLFRKEGQNVTLSCEQNLNHDAMYWYRQDPGQGLRLIYYSQIVNDFQKGDIAEGYSVSREKKESFPLTVTSAQKNPTAFYLCASNQGADYGYTFGSGTRLTVV.